Below are 15 T cell receptor beta chains sequenced from a single sample in a study of identifying expanded T cells in peripheral blood. TCRdb's copy holds only in-frame clones and misses some; the assay was immunoSEQ multiplex PCR. The top ten clones hold about 8% of a sample with about 130,000 clones, 86% of them seen once. The material sequenced was blood. Every receptor here comes from a person aged 18 to 75 in good health.

In its sample, this clone was seen once. The CDR3 spells CASSATGTANYGYTF. CDR3 DNA: TGTGCCAGCAGCGCGACCGGGACAGCGAACTATGGCTACACCTTC. The chain links TRBV7-2 to TRBJ1-2, with 7 bases matching TRBD1. Per germline, CDR1 SGHTA and CDR2 FQGNSA. V dropped 5 bases and J dropped 2; count of bases not matched to a gene: 8. This CDR3 is 15 amino acids long.

This chain joins TRBV7-8 and TRBJ2-1; TRBD2 agrees at 13 bases. Trimming took 4 bases from V and 0 from J; bases not matched to a gene: 6. CDR1 SGHVS and CDR2 FQNEAQ come from the germline V gene. This CDR3 region has 18 residues. The CDR3 sequence: CASSWTSGRPLSYNEQFF. CDR3 DNA sequence: TGTGCCAGCAGCTGGACTAGCGGGAGACCCCTCTCCTACAATGAGCAGTTCTTC.

V and J are TRBV7-7 and TRBJ2-3, with D unclear. V gave up 1 base and J gave up 2 bases, with 7 bases separating them. Germline CDR1 is SSHAT and CDR2 is FNYEAQ (reference sequence). The CDR3 has 14 amino acids. This CDR3 is CASSLGDFTDTQYF. DNA of the CDR3: TGTGCCAGCAGCTTAGGTGACTTCACAGATACGCAGTATTTT.

The chain employs TRBV30 and TRBJ1-5; 9 bases fit TRBD1. Germline-derived CDR1 and CDR2 are GTSNPN and SVGIG (reference sequence). This CDR3 has 13 residues. V lost 0 bases and J lost 6; bases outside the gene matches: 0. DNA of the CDR3: TGTGCCTGGAGTGTACAGGGGGCTCAGCCCCAGCATTTT. Translation: CAWSVQGAQPQHF. Supplemented by reference TRBV30 and TRBJ1-5, the full variable domain reads SQTIHQWPATLVQPVGSPLSLECTVEGTSNPNLYWYRQAAGRGLQLLFYSVGIGQISSEVPQNLSASRPQDRQFILSSKKLLLSDSGFYLCAWSVQGAQPQHFGDGTRLSIL.

The CDR3 loop reads CASSFTPTGGGYGYTF. The CDR3 nucleotides read TGTGCCAGCAGTTTTACCCCGACAGGGGGCGGCTATGGCTACACCTTC. The J gene is TRBJ1-2, the V gene TRBV27; the match to TRBD1 covers 10 bases. From germline, CDR1 is MNHEY and CDR2 SMNVEV (reference sequence). With V trimmed by 3 bases and J by 4 bases, 8 bases remained unmatched. CDR3 length equals 16 residues.

The chain joins TRBV7-9 to TRBJ1-1; TRBD1 agrees at 8 bases. Trimming removed 5 bases from V and 5 bases from J; junction bases left unmatched: 7. CDR3 length: 14 residues. Germline V CDR1 and CDR2: SEHNR, FQNEAQ (reference sequence). CDR3 nucleotides: TGTGCCAGCAGCAACGGACAGGGAAAGACTGAAGCTTTCTTT. It specifies CASSNGQGKTEAFF.

This clone was observed a handful of times. V usage is TRBV27 and J usage is TRBJ2-7; weak D call: TRBD2 (6 bases). The ends were cut back, 5 bases at V and 3 bases at J, with 14 bases in the middle. The CDR3 runs 14 residues. Per germline, CDR1 MNHEY and CDR2 SMNVEV (reference sequence). CDR3 sequence reads: CASSRGGPFYEQYF. For the CDR3, the DNA is TGTGCCAGCAGTCGGGGAGGCCCTTTCTACGAGCAGTACTTC.

Regarding this clone: Other DNA sequences in this specimen translate into the identical CDR3. The chain is built from TRBV2 and TRBJ1-5; D uncertain. Germline V gene data show CDR1 as SNHLY and CDR2 as FYNNEI. There are 12 residues in the CDR3. With 4 bases removed from V and 3 bases from J, the gap between germline ends came to 4 bases. The CDR3 DNA is TGTGCCAGCAGTGGGGACAATCAGCCCCAGCATTTT. Translated, it gives CASSGDNQPQHF.

V and J are TRBV5-1 and TRBJ1-1, with 8 bases aligning to TRBD1. Germline V CDR1 and CDR2: SGHRS, YFSETQ. CDR3 length: 14 amino acids. V gave up 4 bases and J gave up 3 bases; unmatched junction bases: 5. CDR3 in DNA: TGCGCCAGCAGCGACCCGGGACAGGACACTGAAGCTTTCTTT. It specifies CASSDPGQDTEAFF.

CDR3 amino acids: CASSQDGTNEKLFF. The CDR3 DNA reads as TGCGCCAGCAGCCAAGATGGAACTAATGAAAAACTGTTTTTT. The chain has TRBV4-1 and TRBJ1-4, with no clear D. Looked up from germline, CDR1 is MGHRA and CDR2 is YSYEKL. Trimming left V 0 bases short and J 1 base short, with 3 bases between. The CDR3 consists of 14 residues.

This clone was detected a few times. V and J are TRBV14 and TRBJ1-6; 7 nucleotides match TRBD1. Per the germline V gene, CDR1 is SGHDN and CDR2 is FVKESK. The CDR3 runs 15 residues. Trimming at V came to 5 bases and at J to 9 bases, leaving 10 bases not matched to a gene. CDR3 sequence (DNA): TGTGCCAGCAGCTGGAAGGGCAGGGGGAGTTCACCCCTCCACTTT. As protein: CASSWKGRGSSPLHF.

This chain uses TRBV11-1 with TRBJ1-1, with a tentative D call TRBD1 (5 bases). CDR1 and CDR2 (germline): SGHAT, FQDESV (reference sequence). V was trimmed by 4 bases and J by 1 base, leaving 10 bases between them. There are 14 residues in the CDR3. CDR3: CASSWGGTNTEAFF. Here the CDR3 DNA reads TGTGCCAGCAGCTGGGGGGGAACGAACACTGAAGCTTTCTTT.

This clone was counted once. The V gene is TRBV5-3, the J gene TRBJ1-4; maybe TRBD1 (5 bases). TRBV5-3 falls under the ORF class, with uncertain function. Trimming cost V 1 base and J 1 base, with 26 bases left between them. CDR3 length: 21 residues. The CDR3 DNA sequence: TGTGCCAGAAGCTTGCCGAGGGAGCAGTTCCCCCGGGGGAGAACTAATGAAAAACTGTTTTTT. Its translation: CARSLPREQFPRGRTNEKLFF.

J is TRBJ2-1 and V is TRBV14; 7 nucleotides agree with TRBD2. Germline CDR1 reads SGHDN; CDR2 reads FVKESK. This CDR3 spans 16 amino acids. Germline trimming cut 3 bases from V and 9 bases from J; bases unmatched to any gene: 14. The CDR3 region is CASSHLAARQWGEQFF. The CDR3 DNA is TGTGCCAGCAGCCACCTAGCGGCCCGTCAGTGGGGTGAGCAGTTCTTC.

V usage is TRBV11-2 and J usage is TRBJ2-1; 8 nucleotides line up with TRBD2. V lost 5 bases to trimming and J lost 4 bases; unmatched junction nucleotides: 10. The CDR3 covers 16 residues. In germline, CDR1 is SGHAT, CDR2 FQNNGV. The CDR3 loop reads CASSPRGRGVYNEQFF. The CDR3 bases are TGTGCCAGCAGCCCCCGGGGGCGGGGGGTTTACAATGAGCAGTTCTTC.